This TCR beta chain was recovered during a study of response to subunit inactivated influenza vaccine. Each CDR3 protein gets one entry after TCRdb re-called the RT-PCR reads with MiXCR. The sample contains roughly 180,000 distinct CDR3 sequences, around 9% of which appear only once. Study results and limitations: Authors proposed each seasonal influenza vaccination draws in few new T cells.

Remarks on this clonotype: Its antigen is as yet unknown.

Trimming at V came to 3 bases and at J to 2 bases, leaving 8 bases not matched to a gene. CDR3 length: 16 residues. The germline CDR1 and CDR2 sequences are MGHRA and YSYEKL. This sequence originates from a man in his fifties who received an inactivated influenza vaccine. V gene TRBV4-1 combines with J gene TRBJ2-3; 7 bases agree with TRBD2. The sequencing used non-naive T cells sorted from PBMCs, collected on the day of vaccination. CDR3 region: CASSHSLGGFTDTQYF. In DNA form, the CDR3 reads TGCGCCAGCAGCCACTCTCTGGGGGGGTTCACAGATACGCAGTATTTT.